These T cell receptor beta chains were read from a single sample in a study of CD8 T cells in ankylosing spondylitis. TCRdb used MiXCR to reprocess the 5' RACE reads, holding one entry per CDR3 protein. This repertoire shows 700,000 to 1,000,000 distinct CDR3 sequences, roughly 12% found once; its top ten account for 0.45% to 0.6%. Sequenced input: blood, either unsorted or a sorted T cell fraction (not recorded which). The receptors were sampled from a male donor with ankylosing spondylitis. Both conserved end residues are part of each CDR3. Fields, in order: D gene, clone size, V gene, J gene, CDR3 DNA, CDR3 protein. A D gene is named only where the DNA matches it firmly. Rows may omit the clone size; those that give it use once, few, many or a size class.

NA	NA	TRBV5-1	TRBJ2-7	TGCGCCAGCAGTATGATTAGCCAGGACGAGCAGTACTTC	CASSMISQDEQYF
NA	NA	TRBV18	TRBJ2-3	TGTGCCAGCTCACCAAGTGGCCCAGATACGCAGTATTTT	CASSPSGPDTQYF
NA	NA	TRBV23-1	TRBJ2-1	TGCGCCCTCGAGGTGGGCAGCGACTACAATGAGCAGTTCTTC	CALEVGSDYNEQFF
NA	many	TRBV15	TRBJ2-5	TGTGCCACCAGCAGAGATCGGGAGACCCAGTACTTC	CATSRDRETQYF
NA	many	TRBV29-1	TRBJ2-7	TGCAGCGTGACCGGAACCACTGGTGGCGAGCAGTACTTC	CSVTGTTGGEQYF
TRBD1	NA	TRBV6-1	TRBJ1-6	TGTGCCAGCAGCACCTTCGACAGGGATAATTCACCCCTCCACTTT	CASSTFDRDNSPLHF
NA	few	TRBV6-5	TRBJ1-1	TGTGCCAGCAGTTCCTGGGGGGACCTGAACACTGAAGCTTTCTTT	CASSSWGDLNTEAFF
NA	NA	TRBV7-2	TRBJ1-2	TGTGCCAGCAGCGTACAGAGAACTAACTATGGCTACACCTTC	CASSVQRTNYGYTF
TRBD1	many	TRBV7-9	TRBJ1-3	TGTGCCAGCAGTAGACAGGGAGGCCCTGGAAACACCATATATTTT	CASSRQGGPGNTIYF
NA	NA	TRBV4-3	TRBJ2-6	TGCGCCAGCAGCCAAGATTGGCAGAGCTCTGGGGCCAACGTCCTGACTTTC	CASSQDWQSSGANVLTF
NA	NA	TRBV7-8	TRBJ1-6	TGTGCCAGCAGCTTACAGGCAGGGATGGGTGTTGGTTCACCCCTCCACTTT	CASSLQAGMGVGSPLHF
TRBD2	few	TRBV18	TRBJ2-5	TGTGCCAGCTCACCCATAGCGGGGGTGGTGGAGACCCAGTACTTC	CASSPIAGVVETQYF
NA	NA	TRBV6-1	TRBJ1-5	TGTGCCAGCGGAGCACAGTTGGGCAATCAGCCCCAGCATTTT	CASGAQLGNQPQHF
NA	many	TRBV20-1	TRBJ1-2	TGCAGTGCTAGAGATACCGTTCCGCGGAACTATGGCTACACCTTC	CSARDTVPRNYGYTF
NA	few	TRBV20-1	TRBJ1-2	TGCAGTGCTGACGGGAGTGGGGGCTATGGCTACACCTTC	CSADGSGGYGYTF